One and the same sample provided the 8 T cell receptor beta chains below, sequenced in a study of Ad26.COV2.S vaccination and SARS-CoV-2 variants (dated by TCRdb to about 2021). The sample's treatment or condition label, decoded: roughly 19 received Ad26.COV2.S at low or high dose, single or two shots; a few received placebo; per-sample allocation not given. For vaccine and placebo recipients, repertoires were sequenced using samples collected on day 63 after the first injection. The receptor library was made with the immunoSEQ multiplex PCR assay. This immuneACCESS table, as held by TCRdb, lists in-frame sequences with V and J called but not all clones. Of the missing ones, under half trace to an unresolved V gene in checked studies; the others have no known cause. The sample contains over 400,000 clones, nearly 90% of them found a single time. The ten largest clones capture over 2% of the sample.

Material: peripheral blood, obtained in a trial of Ad26.COV2.S vaccine versus placebo. The source is a person aged 18-60 years who received the Ad26.COV2.S COVID-19 vaccine or a placebo.

V gene TRBV6-2 or TRBV6-3 combines with J gene TRBJ2-7; the D is unclear. Trimming pared 0 bases from V and 4 bases from J, leaving 4 bases between. Looked up from germline, CDR1 is MNHEY and CDR2 is SVGEGT. The CDR3 has 12 amino acids. CDR3 DNA sequence: TGTGCCAGCAGTTACTCGACGTACGAGCAGTACGTC. It yields the protein CASSYSTYEQYV.

V usage is TRBV5-4 and J usage is TRBJ1-6, with D uncertain. CDR1 is SGHNT and CDR2 is YYREEE in the germline V gene (reference sequence). The ends were cut back, 8 bases at V and 2 bases at J, with 11 bases in the middle. CDR3 length: 14 residues. CDR3 nucleotides: TGTGCCAGTCCGTTATCCCCCTATAATTCACCCCTCCACTTT. This encodes CASPLSPYNSPLHF.

This chain joins TRBV7-6 and TRBJ1-5, with D perhaps matching TRBD1 (5 bases). The CDR3 loop spans 13 amino acids. In germline, CDR1 is SGHVS, CDR2 FNYEAQ. V lost 6 bases and J lost 5, with 11 bases in between. DNA for the CDR3: TGTGCCAGCAGTCAGGGTTGGGATCAGCCCCAGCATTTT. It codes for CASSQGWDQPQHF.

This chain uses TRBV2 with TRBJ2-3; unclear D gene. The germline gives CDR1 SNHLY, CDR2 FYNNEI. The CDR3 is 14 amino acids. Trimming left V 7 bases short and J 1 base short, with 12 bases between. The CDR3 spells CASKAAGGTDTQYF. The CDR3 nucleotides read TGTGCCAGCAAGGCAGCTGGCGGCACAGATACGCAGTATTTT.

The V and J genes are TRBV9 and TRBJ2-2, with 8 bases aligning to TRBD2. The CDR3 extends over 14 amino acids. The ends lost 5 bases at V and 1 base at J; junction bases unmatched: 1. The germline V gene has CDR1 SGDLS and CDR2 YYNGEE. The CDR3 region is CASRTSGNTGELFF. CDR3 coding DNA: TGTGCCAGCAGAACTAGCGGGAACACCGGGGAGCTGTTTTTT. The complete variable domain, with remaining parts taken from reference TRBV9 and TRBJ2-2, reads DSGVTQTPKHLITATGQRVTLRCSPRSGDLSVYWYQQSLDQGLQFLIQYYNGEERAKGNILERFSAQQFPDLHSELNLSSLELGDSALYFCASRTSGNTGELFFGEGSRLTVL.

The rearrangement joins TRBV24-1 to TRBJ2-5; 10 bases fit TRBD1. V lost 3 bases to trimming and J lost 5 bases; unmatched junction nucleotides: 11. Germline V lookup: CDR1 KGHDR, CDR2 SFDVKD. The CDR3 sequence is 17 residues long. CDR3 DNA sequence: TGTGCCACCAGTGATGGATCCGGGACAGGGGATACGGAGACCCAGTACTTC. Protein: CATSDGSGTGDTETQYF.

This clone was found once. The chain combines TRBV3-1 (or the pseudogene TRBV3-2) with TRBJ1-5; no clear D gene. V lost 6 bases to trimming and J lost 4 bases, with 13 bases between them. The CDR3 runs to 14 residues. The V gene's germline CDR1 is LGHDT and CDR2 YNNKEL (reference sequence). The CDR3 here is CASSHWESNQPQHF. In DNA, the CDR3 is TGTGCCAGCAGTCACTGGGAGTCGAATCAGCCCCAGCATTTT.

The rearrangement joins TRBV13 to TRBJ2-7; 7 nucleotides match TRBD2. This CDR3 region has 16 residues. The V and J ends lost 0 bases and 0 bases, in that order; junction bases with no gene match: 5. Germline V gene data show CDR1 as PRHDT and CDR2 as FYEKMQ (reference sequence). This CDR3 reads CASSLGLAQSSYEQYV. CDR3 nucleotide sequence: TGTGCCAGCAGCTTAGGACTAGCGCAAAGCTCCTACGAGCAGTACGTC.